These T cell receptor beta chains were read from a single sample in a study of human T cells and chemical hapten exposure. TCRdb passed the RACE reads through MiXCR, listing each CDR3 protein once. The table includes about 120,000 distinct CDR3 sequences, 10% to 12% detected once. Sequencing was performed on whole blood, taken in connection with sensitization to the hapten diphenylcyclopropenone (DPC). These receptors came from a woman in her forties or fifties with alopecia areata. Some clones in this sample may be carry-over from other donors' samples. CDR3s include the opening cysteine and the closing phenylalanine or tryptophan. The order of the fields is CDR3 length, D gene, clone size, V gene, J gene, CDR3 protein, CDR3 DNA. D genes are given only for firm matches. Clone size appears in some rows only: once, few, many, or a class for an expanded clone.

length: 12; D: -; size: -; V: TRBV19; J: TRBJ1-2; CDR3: CASSVKLYGYTF; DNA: TGTGCCAGTAGTGTGAAGCTCTATGGCTACACCTTC
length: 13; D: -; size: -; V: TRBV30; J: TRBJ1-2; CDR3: CAWSPQGNYGYTF; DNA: TGTGCCTGGAGTCCGCAGGGGAACTATGGCTACACCTTC
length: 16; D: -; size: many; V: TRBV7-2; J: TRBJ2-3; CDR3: CASSLSLRDYTDTQYF; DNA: TGTGCCAGCAGCTTAAGCCTCCGGGATTACACAGATACGCAGTATTTT
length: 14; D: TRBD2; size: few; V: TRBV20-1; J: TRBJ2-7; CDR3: CSARTSGTSYEQYF; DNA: TGCAGTGCACGGACTAGCGGGACCTCCTACGAGCAGTACTTC
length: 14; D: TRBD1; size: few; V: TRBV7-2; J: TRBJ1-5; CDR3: CASRDRGQDQPQHF; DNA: TGTGCCAGCAGGGACAGGGGGCAGGATCAGCCCCAGCATTTT
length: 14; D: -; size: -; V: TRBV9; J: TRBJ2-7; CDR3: CASSPMGASYEQYF; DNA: TGTGCCAGCAGCCCCATGGGAGCCTCCTACGAGCAGTACTTC
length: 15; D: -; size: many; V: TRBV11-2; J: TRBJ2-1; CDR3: CASSPQGLQNNEQFF; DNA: TGTGCCAGCAGCCCGCAGGGACTGCAAAACAATGAGCAGTTCTTC
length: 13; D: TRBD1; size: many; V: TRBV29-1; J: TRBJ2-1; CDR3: CSVRDSLNNEQFF; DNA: TGCAGCGTTCGGGACAGCCTAAACAATGAGCAGTTCTTC
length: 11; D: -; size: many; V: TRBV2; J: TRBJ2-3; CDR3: CASGGADTQYF; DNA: TGTGCCAGCGGGGGTGCAGATACGCAGTATTTT
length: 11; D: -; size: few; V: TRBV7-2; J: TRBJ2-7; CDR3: CAAQQGYEQYF; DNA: TGTGCCGCCCAACAGGGTTACGAGCAGTACTTC
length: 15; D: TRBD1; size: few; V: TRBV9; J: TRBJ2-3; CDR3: CASSADRGSTDTQYF; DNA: TGTGCCAGCAGCGCCGACAGGGGGAGTACAGATACGCAGTATTTT
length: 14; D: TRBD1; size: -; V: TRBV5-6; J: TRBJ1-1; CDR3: CASSLGAGQGEAFF; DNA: TGTGCCAGCAGCTTGGGTGCGGGACAGGGTGAAGCTTTCTTT
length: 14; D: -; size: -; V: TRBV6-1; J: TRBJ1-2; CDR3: CASIRTQMNHGYTF; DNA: TGTGCCAGCATACGGACTCAAATGAACCATGGCTACACCTTC
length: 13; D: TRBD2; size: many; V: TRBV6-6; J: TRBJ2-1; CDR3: CASSNGGANEQFF; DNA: TGTGCCAGCAGTAACGGGGGGGCCAATGAGCAGTTCTTC
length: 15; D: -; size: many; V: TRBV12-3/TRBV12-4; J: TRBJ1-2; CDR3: CASSFLLESRDGYTF; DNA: TGTGCCAGCAGTTTCTTACTCGAAAGTAGGGATGGCTACACCTTC
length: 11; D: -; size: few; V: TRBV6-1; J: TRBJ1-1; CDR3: CASDWGTEAFF; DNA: TGTGCCAGCGACTGGGGCACTGAAGCTTTCTTT
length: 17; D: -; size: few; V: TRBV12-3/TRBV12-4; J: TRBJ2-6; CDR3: CASSSQDGGSGANVLTF; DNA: TGTGCCAGCAGTTCCCAGGATGGGGGCTCTGGGGCCAACGTCCTGACTTTC
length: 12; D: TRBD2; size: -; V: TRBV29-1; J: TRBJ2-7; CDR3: CSAETGGYEQYF; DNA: TGCAGCGCCGAGACGGGAGGCTACGAGCAGTACTTC